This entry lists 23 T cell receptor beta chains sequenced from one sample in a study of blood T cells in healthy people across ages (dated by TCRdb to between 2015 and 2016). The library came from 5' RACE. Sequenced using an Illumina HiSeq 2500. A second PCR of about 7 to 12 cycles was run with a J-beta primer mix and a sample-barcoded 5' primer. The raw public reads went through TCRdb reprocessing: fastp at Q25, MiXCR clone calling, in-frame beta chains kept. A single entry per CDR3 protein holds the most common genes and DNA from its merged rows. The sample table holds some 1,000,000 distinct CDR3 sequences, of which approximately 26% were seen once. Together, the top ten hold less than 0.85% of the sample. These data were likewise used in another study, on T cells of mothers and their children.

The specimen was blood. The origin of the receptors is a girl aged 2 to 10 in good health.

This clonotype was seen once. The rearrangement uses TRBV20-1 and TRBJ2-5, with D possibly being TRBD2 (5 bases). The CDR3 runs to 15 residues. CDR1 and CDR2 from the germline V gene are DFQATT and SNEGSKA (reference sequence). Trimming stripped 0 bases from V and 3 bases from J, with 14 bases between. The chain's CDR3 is CSARDVLAVKETQYF. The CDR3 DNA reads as TGCAGTGCTAGAGACGTCCTAGCAGTGAAAGAGACCCAGTACTTC.

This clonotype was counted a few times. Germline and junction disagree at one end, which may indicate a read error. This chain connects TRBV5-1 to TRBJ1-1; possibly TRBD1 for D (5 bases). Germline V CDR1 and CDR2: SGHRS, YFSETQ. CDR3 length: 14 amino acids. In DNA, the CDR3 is TGCGCCAGCAGCTTGGAGGGGCTGAACACTGAAGCTTACTTT. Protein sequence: CASSLEGLNTEAYF.

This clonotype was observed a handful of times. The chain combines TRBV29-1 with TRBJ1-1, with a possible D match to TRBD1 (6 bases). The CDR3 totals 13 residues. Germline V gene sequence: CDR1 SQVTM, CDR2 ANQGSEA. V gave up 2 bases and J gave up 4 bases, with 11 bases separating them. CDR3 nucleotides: TGCAGCGTTGAAAGGGGGGGAAGCACTGAAGCTTTCTTT. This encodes CSVERGGSTEAFF.

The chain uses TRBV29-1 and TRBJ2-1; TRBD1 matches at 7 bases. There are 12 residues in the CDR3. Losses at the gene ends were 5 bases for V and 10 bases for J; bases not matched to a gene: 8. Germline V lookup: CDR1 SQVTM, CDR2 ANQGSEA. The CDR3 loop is CSVTQGSREQFF. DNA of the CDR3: TGCAGCGTTACACAGGGGTCAAGGGAGCAGTTCTTC.

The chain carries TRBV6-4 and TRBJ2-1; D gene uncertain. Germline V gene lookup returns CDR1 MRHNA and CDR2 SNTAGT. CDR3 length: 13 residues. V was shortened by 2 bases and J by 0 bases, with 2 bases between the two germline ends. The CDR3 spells CASSDNSYNEQFF. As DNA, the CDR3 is TGTGCCAGCAGTGACAACTCCTACAATGAGCAGTTCTTC.

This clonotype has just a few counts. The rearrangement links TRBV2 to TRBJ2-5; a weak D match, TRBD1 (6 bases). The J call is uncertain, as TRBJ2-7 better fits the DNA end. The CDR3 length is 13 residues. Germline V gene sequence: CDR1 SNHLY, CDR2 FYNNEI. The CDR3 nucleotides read TGTGCCAGCATCAACAGGGAAGTCTACGAGCAGTACTTC. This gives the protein CASINREVYEQYF.

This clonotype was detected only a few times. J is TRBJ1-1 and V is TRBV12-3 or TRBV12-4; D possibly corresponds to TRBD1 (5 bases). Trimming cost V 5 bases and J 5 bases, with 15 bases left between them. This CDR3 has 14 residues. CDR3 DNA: TGTGCCAGCAGTGTCGCATTGGGGCGGACTGAAGCTTTCTTT. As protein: CASSVALGRTEAFF.

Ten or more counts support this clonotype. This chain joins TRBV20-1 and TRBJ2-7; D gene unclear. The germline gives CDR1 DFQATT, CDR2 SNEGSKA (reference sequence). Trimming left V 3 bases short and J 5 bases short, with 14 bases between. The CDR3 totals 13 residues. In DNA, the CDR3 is TGCAGTGCTAGTAGGCGCAGCTACGACGAGCAGTACTTC. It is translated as CSASRRSYDEQYF.

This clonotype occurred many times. The CDR3 spells CASRLTDTQYF. The CDR3 nucleotides are TGTGCCAGCAGACTCACAGATACGCAGTATTTT. The V and J genes are TRBV12-3 or TRBV12-4 and TRBJ2-3; D gene uncertain. Trimming cost V 6 bases and J 2 bases, with 3 bases left between them. The CDR3 runs 11 residues.

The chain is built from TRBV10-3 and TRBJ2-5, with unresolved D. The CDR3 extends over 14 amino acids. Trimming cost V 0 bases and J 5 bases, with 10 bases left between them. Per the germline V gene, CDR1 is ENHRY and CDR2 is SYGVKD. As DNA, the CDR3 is TGTGCCATCAGTGAGTCGGCGCCTAGGGAGACCCAGTACTTC. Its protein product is CAISESAPRETQYF.

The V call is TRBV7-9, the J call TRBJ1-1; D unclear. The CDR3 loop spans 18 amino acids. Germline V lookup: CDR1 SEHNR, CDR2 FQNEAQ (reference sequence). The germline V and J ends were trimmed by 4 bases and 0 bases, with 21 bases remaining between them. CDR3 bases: TGTGCCAGCAGCTCGTCTGAACAGCTCCAGAGCATGAACACTGAAGCTTTCTTT. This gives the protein CASSSSEQLQSMNTEAFF. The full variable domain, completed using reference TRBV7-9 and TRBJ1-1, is DTGVSQNPRHKITKRGQNVTFRCDPISEHNRLYWYRQTLGQGPEFLTYFQNEAQLEKSRLLSDRFSAERPKGSFSTLEIQRTEQGDSAMYLCASSSSEQLQSMNTEAFFGQGTRLTVV.

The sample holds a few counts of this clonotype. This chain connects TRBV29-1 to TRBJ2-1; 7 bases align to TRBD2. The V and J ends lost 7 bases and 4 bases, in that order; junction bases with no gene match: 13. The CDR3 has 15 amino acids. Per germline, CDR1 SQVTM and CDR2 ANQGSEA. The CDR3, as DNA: TGCAGCGCACGACTGCGGGAGAGCTCTTACAATGAGCAGTTCTTC. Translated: CSARLRESSYNEQFF.

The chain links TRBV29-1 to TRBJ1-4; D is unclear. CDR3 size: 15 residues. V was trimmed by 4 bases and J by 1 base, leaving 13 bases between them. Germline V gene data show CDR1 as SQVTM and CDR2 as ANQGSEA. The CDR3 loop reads CSVVGDTLTNEKLFF. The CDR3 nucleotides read TGCAGCGTTGTTGGGGATACGCTAACTAATGAAAAACTGTTTTTT.

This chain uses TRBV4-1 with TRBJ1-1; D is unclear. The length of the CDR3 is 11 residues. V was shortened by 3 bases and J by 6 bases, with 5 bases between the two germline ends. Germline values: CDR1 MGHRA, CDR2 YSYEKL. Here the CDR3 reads CASSQNAEAFF. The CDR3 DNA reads TGCGCCAGCAGCCAGAATGCTGAAGCTTTCTTT.

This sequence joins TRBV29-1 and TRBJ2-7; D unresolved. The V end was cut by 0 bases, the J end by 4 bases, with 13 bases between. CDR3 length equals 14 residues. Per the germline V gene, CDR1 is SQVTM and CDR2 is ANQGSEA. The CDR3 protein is CSVEDPSETYEQYF. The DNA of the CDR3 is TGCAGCGTTGAAGATCCGTCAGAAACTTACGAGCAGTACTTC.

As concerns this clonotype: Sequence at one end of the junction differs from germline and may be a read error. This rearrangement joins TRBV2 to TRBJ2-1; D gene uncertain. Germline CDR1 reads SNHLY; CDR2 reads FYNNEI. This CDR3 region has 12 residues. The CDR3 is CAGSRSYNEQFF. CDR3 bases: TGTGCCGGCAGTCGGTCCTACAATGAGCAGTTCTTC.

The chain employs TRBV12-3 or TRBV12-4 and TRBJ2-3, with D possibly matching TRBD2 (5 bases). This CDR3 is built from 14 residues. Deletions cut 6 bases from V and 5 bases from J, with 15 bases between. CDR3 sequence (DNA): TGTGCCAGCAGGGAGGCAGCGGAGTTAGATACGCAGTATTTT. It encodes CASREAAELDTQYF.

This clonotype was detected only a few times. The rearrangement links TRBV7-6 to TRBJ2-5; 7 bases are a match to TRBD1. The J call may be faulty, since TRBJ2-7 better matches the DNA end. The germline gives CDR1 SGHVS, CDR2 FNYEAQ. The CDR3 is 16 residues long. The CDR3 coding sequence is TGTGCCAGCAGCCCGCCCGGTAAGGGGGCTCGTTACGAGCAGTACTTC. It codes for CASSPPGKGARYEQYF.

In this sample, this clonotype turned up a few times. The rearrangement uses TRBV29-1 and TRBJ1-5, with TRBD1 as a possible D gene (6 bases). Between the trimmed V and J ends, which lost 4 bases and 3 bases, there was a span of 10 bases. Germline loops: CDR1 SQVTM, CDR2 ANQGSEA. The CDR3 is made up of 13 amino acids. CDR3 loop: CSVAGGNNQPQHF. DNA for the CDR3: TGCAGCGTTGCCGGGGGCAACAATCAGCCCCAGCATTTT. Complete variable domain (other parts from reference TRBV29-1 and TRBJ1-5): SAVISQKPSRDICQRGTSLTIQCQVDSQVTMMFWYRQQPGQSLTLIATANQGSEATYESGFVIDKFPISRPNLTFSTLTVSNMSPEDSSIYLCSVAGGNNQPQHFGDGTRLSIL.

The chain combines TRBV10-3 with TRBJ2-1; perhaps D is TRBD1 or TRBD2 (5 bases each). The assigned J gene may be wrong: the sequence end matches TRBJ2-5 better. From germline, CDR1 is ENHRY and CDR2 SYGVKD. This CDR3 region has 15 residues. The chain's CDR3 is CAISDPMGVKETQYF. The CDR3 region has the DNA TGTGCCATCAGTGACCCCATGGGGGTTAAGGAGACCCAGTACTTC.

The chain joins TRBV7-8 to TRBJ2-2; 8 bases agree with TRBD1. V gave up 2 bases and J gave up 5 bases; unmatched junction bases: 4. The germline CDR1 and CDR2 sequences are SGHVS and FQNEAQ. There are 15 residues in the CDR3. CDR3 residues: CASSLFRGQTGELFF. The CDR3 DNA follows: TGTGCCAGCAGCTTATTCAGGGGGCAAACCGGGGAGCTGTTTTTT.

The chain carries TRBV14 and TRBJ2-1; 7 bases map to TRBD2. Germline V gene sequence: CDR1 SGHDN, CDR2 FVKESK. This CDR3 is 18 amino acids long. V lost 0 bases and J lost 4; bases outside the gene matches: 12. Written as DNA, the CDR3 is TGTGCCAGCAGCCAAGAAGGCTTGTCGGGACTAAAATACAATGAGCAGTTCTTC. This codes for CASSQEGLSGLKYNEQFF.

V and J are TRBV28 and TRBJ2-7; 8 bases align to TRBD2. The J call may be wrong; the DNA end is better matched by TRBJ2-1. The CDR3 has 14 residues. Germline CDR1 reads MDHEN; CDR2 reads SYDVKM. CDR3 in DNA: TGTGCCAGCAGGCCGGGGGGGCAGGTCAATGAGCAGTTCTTC. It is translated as CASRPGGQVNEQFF.